This TCR beta chain was recovered during a study of blood T cell repertoires in COVID-19. Study-wide context: Acute and convalescent COVID-19 samples came from the United States, Italy and Spain.

Per the authors' pipeline: Reference gene primer amplification gave estimated nucleated cell counts. Assay: immunoSEQ multiplex PCR; the TCRdb copy retains only in-frame clones and omits some. For V, J and clone size, that table is used; D and trimming come from the DNA. Found here are 250,000 or so clones, around 87% of them singletons; the top ten hold roughly 5.6%. Patients at the Seattle site were enrolled during active infection and followed longitudinally. With 3 bases clipped from V and 2 bases from J, the junction kept 4 bases outside the gene matches. The length of the CDR3 is 15 residues. CDR1 is SGHDT and CDR2 is YYEEEE in the germline V gene.

This TCR was sampled from a woman aged 60-75 years with COVID-19, enrolled during active disease. The gene calls are TRBV5-6 and TRBJ2-1, with 8 bases lining up with TRBD2. Sequences were obtained from peripheral blood. The CDR3 DNA reads as TGTGCCAGCAGCTCCGGGACTAGAGCCTACAATGAGCAGTTCTTC. Translating gives CASSSGTRAYNEQFF.